This T cell receptor beta chain is from a study of T cells in Graves' hyperthyroidism and ophthalmopathy. Study observations and caveats: In blood, most of the thyroid clonotypes expanded above 0.001 were also present. Stable hyperthyroidism and ophthalmopathy were separated using 13 V-J signatures.

TCR beta CDR3 regions were amplified from RNA transcripts. HTBI primers were employed in a first-round RT-PCR of the TCR CDR3. One entry per CDR3 protein results from TCRdb running MiXCR on the multiplex PCR reads. The profile shows 250,000 to 350,000 distinct CDR3 sequences, over 15% of them singletons. Among ophthalmopathy patients, the Clinical Activity Score reached at least 3, the NOSPECS grade reached at least 4, and duration remained under 3 months. In this sample, this clonotype turned up many times. Its matching antigen is unknown. This TCR derives from a woman aged 55-69 years with Graves' ophthalmopathy. Source material: blood.

In nucleotides, the CDR3 is TGCGCCAGCAGCTTGGGAGGACAGTGGAACACTGAAGCTTTCTTT. Amino acids: CASSLGGQWNTEAFF. The chain links TRBV5-1 to TRBJ1-1, with D possibly TRBD1 on 6 matching bases. CDR1 and CDR2 (germline): SGHRS, YFSETQ. V lost 0 bases, J lost 1 base, and 10 bases lay in between. This CDR3 comprises 15 residues.